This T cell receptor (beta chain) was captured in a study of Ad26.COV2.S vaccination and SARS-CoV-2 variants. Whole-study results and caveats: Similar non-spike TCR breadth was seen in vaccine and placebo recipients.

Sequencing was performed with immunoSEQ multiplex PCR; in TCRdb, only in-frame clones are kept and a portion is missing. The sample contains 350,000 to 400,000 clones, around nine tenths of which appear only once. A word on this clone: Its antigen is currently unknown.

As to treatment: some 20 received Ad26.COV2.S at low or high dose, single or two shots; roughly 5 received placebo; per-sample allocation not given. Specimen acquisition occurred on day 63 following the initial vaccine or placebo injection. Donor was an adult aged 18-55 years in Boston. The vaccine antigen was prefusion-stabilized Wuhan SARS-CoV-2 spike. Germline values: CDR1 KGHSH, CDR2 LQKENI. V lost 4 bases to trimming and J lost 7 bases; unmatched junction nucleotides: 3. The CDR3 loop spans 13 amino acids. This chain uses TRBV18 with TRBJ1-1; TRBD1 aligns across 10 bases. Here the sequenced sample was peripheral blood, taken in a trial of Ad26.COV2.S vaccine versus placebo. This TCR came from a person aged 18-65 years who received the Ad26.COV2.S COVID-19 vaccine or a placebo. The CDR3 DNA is TGTGCCAGCTCACTACGGACAGGGGGTGAAGCTTTCTTT. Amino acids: CASSLRTGGEAFF. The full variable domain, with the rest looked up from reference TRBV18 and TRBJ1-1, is NAGVMQNPRHLVRRRGQEARLRCSPMKGHSHVYWYRQLPEEGLKFMVYLQKENIIDESGMPKERFSAEFPKEGPSILRIQQVVRGDSAAYFCASSLRTGGEAFFGQGTRLTVV.